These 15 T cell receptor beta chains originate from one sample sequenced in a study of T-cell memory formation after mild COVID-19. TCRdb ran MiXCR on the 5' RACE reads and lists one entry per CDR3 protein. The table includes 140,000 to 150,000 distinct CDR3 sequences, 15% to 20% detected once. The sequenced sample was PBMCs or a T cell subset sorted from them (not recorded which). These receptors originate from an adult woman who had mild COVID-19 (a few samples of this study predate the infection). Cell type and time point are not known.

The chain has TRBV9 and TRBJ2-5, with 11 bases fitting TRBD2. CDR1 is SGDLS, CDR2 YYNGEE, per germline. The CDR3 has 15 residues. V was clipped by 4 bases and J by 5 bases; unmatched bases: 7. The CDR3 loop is CASSWTSGPKETQYF. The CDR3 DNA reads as TGTGCCAGCAGCTGGACTAGCGGGCCGAAGGAGACCCAGTACTTC.

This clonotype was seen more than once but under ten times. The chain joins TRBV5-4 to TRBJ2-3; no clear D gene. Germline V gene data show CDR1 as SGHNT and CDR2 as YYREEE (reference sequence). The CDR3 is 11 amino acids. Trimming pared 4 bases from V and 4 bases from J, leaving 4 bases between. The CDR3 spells CASSTPDTQYF. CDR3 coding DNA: TGTGCCAGCAGCACCCCAGATACGCAGTATTTT.

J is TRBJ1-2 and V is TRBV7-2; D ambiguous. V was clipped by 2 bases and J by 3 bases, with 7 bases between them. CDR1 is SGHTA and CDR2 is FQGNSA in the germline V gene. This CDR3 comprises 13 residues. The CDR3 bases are TGTGCCAGCAGCTTAAGCATGGACTATGGCTACACCTTC. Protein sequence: CASSLSMDYGYTF. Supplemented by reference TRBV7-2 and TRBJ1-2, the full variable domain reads GAGVSQSPSNKVTEKGKDVELRCDPISGHTALYWYRQSLGQGLEFLIYFQGNSAPDKSGLPSDRFSAERTGGSVSTLTIQRTQQEDSAVYLCASSLSMDYGYTFGSGTRLTVV.

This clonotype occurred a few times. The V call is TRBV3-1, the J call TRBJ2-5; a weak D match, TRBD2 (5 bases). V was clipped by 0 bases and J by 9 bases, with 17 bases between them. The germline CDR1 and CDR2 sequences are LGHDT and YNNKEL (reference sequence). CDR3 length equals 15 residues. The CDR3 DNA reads TGTGCCAGCAGCCAAGATCTTGGCAGAGAGAGGGCCCAGTACTTC. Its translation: CASSQDLGRERAQYF.

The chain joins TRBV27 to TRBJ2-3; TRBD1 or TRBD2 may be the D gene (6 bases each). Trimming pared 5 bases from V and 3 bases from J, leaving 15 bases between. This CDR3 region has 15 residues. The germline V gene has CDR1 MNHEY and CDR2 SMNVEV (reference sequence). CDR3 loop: CASSPNGGRTDTQYF. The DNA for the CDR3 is TGTGCCAGCAGTCCAAACGGGGGCCGAACAGATACGCAGTATTTT.

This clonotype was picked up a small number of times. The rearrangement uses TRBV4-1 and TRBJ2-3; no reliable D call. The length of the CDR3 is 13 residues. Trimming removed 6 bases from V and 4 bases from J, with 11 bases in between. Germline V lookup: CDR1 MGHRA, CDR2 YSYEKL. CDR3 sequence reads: CASSQTRSDTQYF. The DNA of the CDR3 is TGCGCCAGCAGTCAGACGAGGTCAGATACGCAGTATTTT.

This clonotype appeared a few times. In DNA form, the CDR3 reads TGCAGCGTTGGGGAGGGCTATGGCTACACCTTC. Amino acid sequence: CSVGEGYGYTF. The J gene is TRBJ1-2, the V gene TRBV29-1; D is undetermined. The V end was cut by 4 bases, the J end by 4 bases, with 7 bases between. CDR1 and CDR2 from the germline V gene are SQVTM and ANQGSEA. This CDR3 is built from 11 residues.

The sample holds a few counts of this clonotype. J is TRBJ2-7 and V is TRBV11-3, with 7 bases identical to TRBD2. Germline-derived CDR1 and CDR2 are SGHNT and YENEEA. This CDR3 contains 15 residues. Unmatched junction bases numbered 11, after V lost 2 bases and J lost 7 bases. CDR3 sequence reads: CASSLTKGFGREQYF. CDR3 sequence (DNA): TGTGCCAGCAGCTTAACGAAGGGTTTCGGGAGGGAGCAGTACTTC.

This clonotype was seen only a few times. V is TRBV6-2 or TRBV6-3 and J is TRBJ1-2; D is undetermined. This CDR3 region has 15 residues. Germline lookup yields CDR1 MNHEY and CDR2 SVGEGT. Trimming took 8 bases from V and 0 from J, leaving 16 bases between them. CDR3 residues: CASAWAVQANYGYTF. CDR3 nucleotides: TGTGCCAGCGCCTGGGCCGTGCAGGCTAACTATGGCTACACCTTC.

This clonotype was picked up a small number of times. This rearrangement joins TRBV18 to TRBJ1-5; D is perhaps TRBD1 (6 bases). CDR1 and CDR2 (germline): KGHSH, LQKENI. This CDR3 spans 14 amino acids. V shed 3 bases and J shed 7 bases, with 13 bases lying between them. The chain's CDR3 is CASSPRQGRQPQHF. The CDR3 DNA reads TGTGCCAGCTCACCCAGGCAGGGGCGGCAGCCCCAGCATTTT.

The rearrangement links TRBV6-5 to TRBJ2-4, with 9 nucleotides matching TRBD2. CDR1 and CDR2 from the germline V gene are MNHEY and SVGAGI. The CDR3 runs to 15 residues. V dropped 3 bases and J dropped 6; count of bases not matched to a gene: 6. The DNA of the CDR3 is TGTGCCAGCAGTTATCGGCGCGGGGGGGGAAACATTCAGTACTTC. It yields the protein CASSYRRGGGNIQYF.

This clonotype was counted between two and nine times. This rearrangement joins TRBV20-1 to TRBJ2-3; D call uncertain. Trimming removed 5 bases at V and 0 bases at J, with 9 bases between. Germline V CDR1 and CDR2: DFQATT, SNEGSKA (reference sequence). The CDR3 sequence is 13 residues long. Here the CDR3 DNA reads TGCAGTGCTCGCATCGGAAGCACAGATACGCAGTATTTT. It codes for CSARIGSTDTQYF.

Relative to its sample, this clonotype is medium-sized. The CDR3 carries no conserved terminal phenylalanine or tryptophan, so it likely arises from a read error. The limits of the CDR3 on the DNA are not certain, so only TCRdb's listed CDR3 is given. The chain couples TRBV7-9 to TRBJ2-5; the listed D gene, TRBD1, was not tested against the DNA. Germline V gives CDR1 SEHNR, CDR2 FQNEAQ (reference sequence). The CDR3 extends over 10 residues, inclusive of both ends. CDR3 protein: CATRPGTGED.

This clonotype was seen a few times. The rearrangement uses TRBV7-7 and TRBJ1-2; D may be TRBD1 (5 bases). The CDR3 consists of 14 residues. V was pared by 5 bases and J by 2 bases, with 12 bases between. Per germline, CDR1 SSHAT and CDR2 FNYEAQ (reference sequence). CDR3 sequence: CASSPLDRNYGYTF. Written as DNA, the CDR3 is TGTGCCAGCAGCCCCTTAGACAGAAACTATGGCTACACCTTC.

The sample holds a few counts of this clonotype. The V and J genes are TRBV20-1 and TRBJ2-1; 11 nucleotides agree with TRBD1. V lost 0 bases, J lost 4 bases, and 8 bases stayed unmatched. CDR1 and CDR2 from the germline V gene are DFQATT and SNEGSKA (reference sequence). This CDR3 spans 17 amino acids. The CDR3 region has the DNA TGCAGTGCTAGAGATATCCCGGGACAGGGGGTGTACAATGAGCAGTTCTTC. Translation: CSARDIPGQGVYNEQFF.